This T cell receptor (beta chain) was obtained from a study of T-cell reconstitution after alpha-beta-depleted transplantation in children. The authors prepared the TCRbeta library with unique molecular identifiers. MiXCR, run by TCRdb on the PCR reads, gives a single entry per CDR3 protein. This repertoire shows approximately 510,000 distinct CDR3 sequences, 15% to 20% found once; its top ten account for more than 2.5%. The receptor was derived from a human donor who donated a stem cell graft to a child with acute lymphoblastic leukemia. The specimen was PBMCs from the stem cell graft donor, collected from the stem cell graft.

The CDR3 DNA is TGTGCCAGCAGTTTCCATTGGAGGGGGGTCTACAGCGGGAGGGACAATGAGCAGTTCTTC. This sequence encodes CASSFHWRGVYSGRDNEQFF. V usage is TRBV12-3 or TRBV12-4 and J usage is TRBJ2-1; 10 nucleotides match TRBD2. The J segment lost 5 bases and the V segment lost 3 bases, leaving 19 bases of the junction unmatched. This CDR3 is built from 20 residues.